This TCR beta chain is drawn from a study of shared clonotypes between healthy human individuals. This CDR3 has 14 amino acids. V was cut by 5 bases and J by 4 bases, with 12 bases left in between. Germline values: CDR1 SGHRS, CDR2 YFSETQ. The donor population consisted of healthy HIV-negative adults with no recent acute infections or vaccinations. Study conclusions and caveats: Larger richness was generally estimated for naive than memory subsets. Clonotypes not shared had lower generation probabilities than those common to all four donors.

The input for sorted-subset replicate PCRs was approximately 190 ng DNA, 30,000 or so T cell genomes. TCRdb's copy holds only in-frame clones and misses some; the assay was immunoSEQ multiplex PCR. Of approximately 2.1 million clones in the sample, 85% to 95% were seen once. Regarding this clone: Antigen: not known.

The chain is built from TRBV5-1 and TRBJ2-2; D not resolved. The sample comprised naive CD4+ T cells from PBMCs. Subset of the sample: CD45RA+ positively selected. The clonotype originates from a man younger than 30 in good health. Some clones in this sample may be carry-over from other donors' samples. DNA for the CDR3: TGCGCCAGCAGGATGGGTTTGGGCACCGGGGAGCTGTTTTTT. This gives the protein CASRMGLGTGELFF.